The 12 T cell receptor beta chains below were found in one sample sequenced in a study of T cell responses to AZD1222 COVID-19 vaccine (dated by TCRdb to about 2021). The time point label, read with the paper, signifies: baseline before first vaccination. Libraries were constructed by the immunoSEQ multiplex PCR assay. This immuneACCESS table, as held by TCRdb, lists in-frame sequences with V and J called but not all clones. Of the missing ones, under half trace to an unresolved V gene in checked studies; the others have no known cause. Counted in this sample were 130,000 or so clones; 85% to 90% of them appeared once. The leading ten clones occupy around 10% of the sample. Sequenced here: peripheral blood, sampled on day 0 of AZD1222 vaccination. The receptors shown here come from an adult in good health.

This chain uses TRBV6-6 with TRBJ1-4, with 8 bases that match TRBD1. Germline CDR1 and CDR2: MNHNY and SVGAGI (reference sequence). This CDR3 has 15 amino acids. The J segment lost 8 bases and the V segment lost 7 bases, leaving 12 bases of the junction unmatched. The CDR3 sequence: CASNAQDREGEKLFF. The DNA of the CDR3 is TGTGCCAGCAACGCCCAGGACAGGGAAGGGGAAAAACTGTTTTTT.

The rearrangement uses TRBV19 and TRBJ1-1; 10 nucleotides match TRBD1. The V and J ends lost 9 bases and 1 base, in that order; junction bases with no gene match: 5. Germline V gene data show CDR1 as LNHDA and CDR2 as SQIVND (reference sequence). CDR3 length: 14 residues. CDR3 nucleotide sequence: TGTGCCAGCGGACGACAGGGGGCGAACACTGAAGCTTTCTTT. This translates into CASGRQGANTEAFF.

This clone appeared once. At one boundary the junction diverges from the germline segment, which might be a read error. The chain uses TRBV19 and TRBJ2-7, with D possibly matching TRBD2 (5 bases). CDR1 and CDR2 from the germline V gene are LNHDA and SQIVND (reference sequence). The CDR3 runs to 13 residues. The CDR3 spells CVSSSQGRVEQYF. CDR3 DNA: TGTGTCAGTAGTTCTCAAGGGAGAGTAGAGCAGTACTTC.

This chain uses TRBV18 with TRBJ2-5, with TRBD2 identical over 9 bases. CDR3 size: 15 residues. J gave up 3 bases and V 2 bases, and 4 bases lay outside the gene matches. The germline CDR1 and CDR2 sequences are KGHSH and LQKENI. CDR3 sequence: CASSPSASGKETQYF. In nucleotides, the CDR3 is TGTGCCAGCTCACCATCGGCTAGCGGGAAAGAGACCCAGTACTTC.

This rearrangement joins TRBV7-9 to TRBJ2-5; D uncertain. CDR1 and CDR2 from the germline V gene are SEHNR and FQNEAQ (reference sequence). V shed 6 bases and J shed 5 bases, with 19 bases lying between them. This CDR3 spans 15 amino acids. CDR3 amino acids: CASSFLTPAGETQYF. Here the CDR3 DNA reads TGTGCCAGCAGTTTCCTTACCCCCGCCGGGGAGACCCAGTACTTC.

In DNA form, the CDR3 reads TGTGCCAGCAGTTTCTCCGGGGACACTGAAGCTTTCTTT. Translated: CASSFSGDTEAFF. The chain is built from TRBV27 and TRBJ1-1, with unresolved D. V was pared by 3 bases and J by 3 bases, with 8 bases between. Germline-derived CDR1 and CDR2 are MNHEY and SMNVEV (reference sequence). The CDR3 extends over 13 amino acids.

The rearrangement links TRBV6-5 to TRBJ1-6, with D perhaps TRBD1 (5 bases). V lost 0 bases to trimming and J lost 10 bases, with 16 bases between them. From germline, CDR1 is MNHEY and CDR2 SVGAGI. The CDR3 covers 16 residues. CDR3 DNA sequence: TGTGCCAGCAGTTACTCGAGCGGGCAGGGCCACTCACCCCTCCACTTT. Its protein is CASSYSSGQGHSPLHF.

This chain joins TRBV7-3 and TRBJ2-3; TRBD1 agrees at 7 bases. V shed 5 bases and J 4 bases; nucleotides not matched to a gene: 12. The CDR3 length is 16 residues. Germline values: CDR1 SGHTA, CDR2 FQGTGA. The CDR3 sequence: CASSDHPKTGADTQYF. In DNA form, the CDR3 reads TGTGCCAGCAGCGACCACCCAAAAACAGGGGCAGATACGCAGTATTTT.

This clone was seen a single time. The chain combines TRBV19 with TRBJ2-2; D ambiguous. The CDR3 runs 13 residues. Germline V gives CDR1 LNHDA, CDR2 SQIVND (reference sequence). V lost 6 bases and J 3 bases, leaving 8 bases between the germline ends. The DNA of the CDR3 is TGTGCCAGTAGCCCCAGACACACCGGGGAGCTGTTTTTT. This encodes CASSPRHTGELFF.

A few counts support this clone. The V gene is TRBV7-2, the J gene TRBJ1-5, with 8 positions matching TRBD1. The CDR3 totals 14 residues. The germline gives CDR1 SGHTA, CDR2 FQGNSA. Losses at the gene ends were 5 bases for V and 7 bases for J; bases not matched to a gene: 7. CDR3 bases: TGTGCCAGCAGCGTTAGACAGGGGAGCCAGCCCCAGCATTTT. This encodes CASSVRQGSQPQHF.

The rearrangement uses TRBV19 and TRBJ1-5; a possible D gene is TRBD1 (5 bases). Trimming left V 3 bases short and J 6 bases short, with 12 bases between. Germline values: CDR1 LNHDA, CDR2 SQIVND (reference sequence). This CDR3 has 14 residues. This CDR3 is CASSMPGTGQPQHF. CDR3 DNA: TGTGCCAGTAGTATGCCAGGGACTGGTCAGCCCCAGCATTTT.

The genes are TRBV6-1 and TRBJ1-2, with TRBD1 matching over 10 bases. The CDR3 length is 16 residues. J gave up 2 bases and V 2 bases, and 5 bases lay outside the gene matches. Germline V gives CDR1 MNHNS, CDR2 SASEGT. CDR3 amino acids: CASSEFGQGGNYGYTF. CDR3 sequence (DNA): TGTGCCAGCAGTGAATTCGGACAGGGGGGAAACTATGGCTACACCTTC.